The 8 T cell receptor beta chains presented below share a single source sample, sequenced in a study of blood T cell repertoires in COVID-19. Data came from immunoSEQ multiplex PCR; TCRdb stores just in-frame clones and leaves some out. The data contain about 83,000 clones, approximately 86% of them singletons. The specimen sequenced was peripheral blood. Receptor source: an older man with active or convalescent COVID-19.

This clone was recorded only once. The V gene is TRBV5-6, the J gene TRBJ2-7, with 7 bases that match TRBD2. The CDR3 spans 15 residues. V lost 2 bases and J lost 0; bases outside the gene matches: 5. CDR1 is SGHDT and CDR2 is YYEEEE in the germline V gene. The CDR3 coding sequence is TGTGCCAGCAGCTTCAGAGCGGGGTCCTCCTACGAGCAGTACGTC. It yields the protein CASSFRAGSSYEQYV.

The chain recombines TRBV5-5 with TRBJ1-4; TRBD1 agrees at 11 bases. Looked up from germline, CDR1 is SGHKS and CDR2 is YYEKEE (reference sequence). The CDR3 extends over 15 amino acids. The V gene end was trimmed by 4 bases and the J gene end by 7 bases; junction bases not matched to a gene: 6. CDR3: CASSQSGTGGEKLFF. As DNA, the CDR3 is TGTGCCAGCAGCCAATCCGGGACAGGGGGTGAAAAACTGTTTTTT. The full variable domain, completed using reference TRBV5-5 and TRBJ1-4, is DAGVTQSPTHLIKTRGQQVTLRCSPISGHKSVSWYQQVLGQGPQFIFQYYEKEERGRGNFPDRFSARQFPNYSSELNVNALLLGDSALYLCASSQSGTGGEKLFFGSGTQLSVL.

This chain links TRBV11-2 with TRBJ2-1; 7 bases match TRBD2. Unmatched junction bases numbered 6, after V lost 4 bases and J lost 9 bases. Germline loops: CDR1 SGHAT, CDR2 FQNNGV. This CDR3 has 13 amino acids. The chain's CDR3 is CASSYGTTTEQFF. The CDR3 DNA is TGTGCCAGCAGCTATGGGACTACTACTGAGCAGTTCTTC.

The chain joins TRBV18 to TRBJ2-2; D may be TRBD1 (5 bases). Trimming left V 0 bases short and J 5 bases short, with 10 bases between. The V gene's germline CDR1 is KGHSH and CDR2 LQKENI. This CDR3 is built from 15 residues. CDR3 sequence: CASSPPRGGTGELFF. CDR3 in DNA: TGTGCCAGCTCACCACCAAGGGGCGGAACCGGGGAGCTGTTTTTT.

This sequence joins TRBV23-1 and TRBJ2-7; TRBD1 is a possible D gene (6 bases). TRBV23-1 is an ORF, and what it does is uncertain. The CDR3 consists of 14 residues. V was trimmed by 3 bases and J by 10 bases, leaving 19 bases between them. For the CDR3, the DNA is TGCGCCAGCAGTCACTCCGAGTCAACAGGGCGCCAGTACGTC. This encodes CASSHSESTGRQYV.

The chain combines TRBV6-4 with TRBJ2-2, with 9 bases aligning to TRBD1. Germline trimming cut 4 bases from V and 6 bases from J; bases unmatched to any gene: 9. The CDR3 is 16 amino acids. Germline CDR1 is MRHNA and CDR2 is SNTAGT. As DNA, the CDR3 is TGTGCCAGCAGTGCCCTAGGACAGGGGTCCGCCGGGGAGCTGTTTTTT. As protein: CASSALGQGSAGELFF.

The chain joins TRBV2 to TRBJ2-3; D is possibly TRBD1 (6 bases). Trimming left V 6 bases short and J 5 bases short, with 12 bases between. CDR3 length equals 13 residues. Germline V gene lookup returns CDR1 SNHLY and CDR2 FYNNEI. The CDR3 DNA reads as TGTGCCAGCAGGGAACAGGGTATAGATACGCAGTATTTT. This sequence encodes CASREQGIDTQYF.

In nucleotides, the CDR3 is TGTGCCAGCAGTTTATTTGGGGGGGAAACCTCTGGGGCCAACGTCCTGACTTTC. This codes for CASSLFGGETSGANVLTF. The rearrangement links TRBV28 to TRBJ2-6, with 7 nucleotides matching TRBD2. The CDR3 covers 18 residues. J lost 0 bases, V lost 1 base, and 6 bases had no gene match. Germline V lookup: CDR1 MDHEN, CDR2 SYDVKM.